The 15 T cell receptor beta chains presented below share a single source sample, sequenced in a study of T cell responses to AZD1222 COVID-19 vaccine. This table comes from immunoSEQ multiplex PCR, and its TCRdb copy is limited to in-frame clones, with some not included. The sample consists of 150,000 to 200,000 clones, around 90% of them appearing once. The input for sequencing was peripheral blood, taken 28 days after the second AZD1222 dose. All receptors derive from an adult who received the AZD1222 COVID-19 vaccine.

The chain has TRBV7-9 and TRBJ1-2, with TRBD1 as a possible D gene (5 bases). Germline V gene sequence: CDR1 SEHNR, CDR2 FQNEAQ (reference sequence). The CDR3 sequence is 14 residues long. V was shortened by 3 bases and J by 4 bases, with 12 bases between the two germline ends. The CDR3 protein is CASSFPGPLYGYTF. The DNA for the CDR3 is TGTGCCAGCAGCTTCCCGGGACCCCTCTATGGCTACACCTTC.

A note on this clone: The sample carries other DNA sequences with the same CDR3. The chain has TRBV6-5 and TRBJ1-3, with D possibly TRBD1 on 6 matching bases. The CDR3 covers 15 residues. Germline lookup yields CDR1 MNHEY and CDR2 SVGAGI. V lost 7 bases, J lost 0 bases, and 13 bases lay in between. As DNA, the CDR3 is TGTGCCAGCAACAGGGACTTTAGCTCTGGAAACACCATATATTTT. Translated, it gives CASNRDFSSGNTIYF.

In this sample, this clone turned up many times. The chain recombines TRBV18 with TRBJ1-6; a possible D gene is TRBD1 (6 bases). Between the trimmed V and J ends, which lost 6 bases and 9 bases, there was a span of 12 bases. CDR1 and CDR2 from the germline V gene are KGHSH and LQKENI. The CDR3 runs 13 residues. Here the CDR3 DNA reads TGTGCCAGCTCCCAAACAGGGATTTCACCCCTCCACTTT. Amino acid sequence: CASSQTGISPLHF.

Here the CDR3 DNA reads TGTGCCAGCAGCTTAGATCAAGGACTAGCGGTAACCTACAATGAGCAGTTCTTC. Amino acid sequence: CASSLDQGLAVTYNEQFF. V usage is TRBV11-2 and J usage is TRBJ2-1; 10 bases are a match to TRBD2. Germline loops: CDR1 SGHAT, CDR2 FQNNGV. Unmatched junction bases numbered 7, after V lost 0 bases and J lost 2 bases. CDR3 length equals 18 residues.

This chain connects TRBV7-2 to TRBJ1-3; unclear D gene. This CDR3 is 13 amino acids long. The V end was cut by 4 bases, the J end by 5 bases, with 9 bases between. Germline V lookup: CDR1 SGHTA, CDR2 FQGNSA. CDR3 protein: CASSWSLRNTIYF. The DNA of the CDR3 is TGTGCCAGCAGCTGGAGTCTACGAAACACCATATATTTT.

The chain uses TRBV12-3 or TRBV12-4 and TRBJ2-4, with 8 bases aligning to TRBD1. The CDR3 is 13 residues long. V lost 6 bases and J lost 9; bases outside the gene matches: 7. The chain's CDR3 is CASRPGQATIQYF. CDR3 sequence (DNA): TGTGCCAGCAGACCGGGACAGGCGACCATTCAGTACTTC.

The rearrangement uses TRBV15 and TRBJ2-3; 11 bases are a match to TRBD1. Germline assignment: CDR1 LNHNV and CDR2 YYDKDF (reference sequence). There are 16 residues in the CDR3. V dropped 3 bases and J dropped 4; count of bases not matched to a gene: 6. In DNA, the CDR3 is TGTGCCACCAGCAGGACGAGGACAGGGGGCCCAGATACGCAGTATTTT. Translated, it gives CATSRTRTGGPDTQYF.

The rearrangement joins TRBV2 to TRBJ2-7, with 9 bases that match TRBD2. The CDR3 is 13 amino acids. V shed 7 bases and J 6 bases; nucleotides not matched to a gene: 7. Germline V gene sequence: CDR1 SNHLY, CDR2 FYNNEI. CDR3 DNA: TGTGCCAGCATTATAGCGGGGGAGGGCGAGCAGTACTTC. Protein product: CASIIAGEGEQYF.

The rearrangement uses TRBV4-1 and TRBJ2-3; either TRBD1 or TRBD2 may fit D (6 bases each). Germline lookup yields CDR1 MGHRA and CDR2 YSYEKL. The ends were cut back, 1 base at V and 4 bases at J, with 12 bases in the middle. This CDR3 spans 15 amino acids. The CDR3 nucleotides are TGCGCCAGCAGCCAAGGGAGGGGGGTGCCAGATACGCAGTATTTT. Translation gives CASSQGRGVPDTQYF.

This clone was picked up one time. The CDR3 loop reads CAWSQPRQGEKGYGYTF. The CDR3 DNA follows: TGTGCCTGGAGCCAACCCCGCCAGGGGGAAAAGGGCTATGGCTACACCTTC. The rearrangement joins TRBV30 to TRBJ1-2, with 7 positions matching TRBD1. The CDR3 is 17 residues long. Germline CDR1 and CDR2: GTSNPN and SVGIG (reference sequence). With V trimmed by 3 bases and J by 4 bases, 17 bases remained unmatched.

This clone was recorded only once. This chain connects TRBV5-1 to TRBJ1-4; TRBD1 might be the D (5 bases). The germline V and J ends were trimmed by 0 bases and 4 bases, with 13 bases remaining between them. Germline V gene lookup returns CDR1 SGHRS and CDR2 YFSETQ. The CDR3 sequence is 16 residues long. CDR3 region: CASSLVTAGVNEKLFF. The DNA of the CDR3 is TGCGCCAGCAGCTTGGTGACGGCGGGGGTTAATGAAAAACTGTTTTTT.

The CDR3 here is CASSSLHGGSSTNEKLFF. The CDR3, as DNA: TGTGCCAGCAGCTCCTTACACGGCGGCTCTTCAACTAATGAAAAACTGTTTTTT. This sequence joins TRBV11-2 and TRBJ1-4; the D is unclear. The length of the CDR3 is 18 residues. Trimming stripped 4 bases from V and 0 bases from J, with 18 bases between. CDR1 and CDR2 (germline): SGHAT, FQNNGV.

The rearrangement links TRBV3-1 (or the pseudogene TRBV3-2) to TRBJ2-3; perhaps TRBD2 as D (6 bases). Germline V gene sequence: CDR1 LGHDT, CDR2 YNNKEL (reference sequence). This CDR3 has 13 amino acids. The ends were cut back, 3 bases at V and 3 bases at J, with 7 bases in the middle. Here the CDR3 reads CASSHGTTDTQYF. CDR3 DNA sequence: TGTGCCAGCAGCCACGGGACTACAGATACGCAGTATTTT.

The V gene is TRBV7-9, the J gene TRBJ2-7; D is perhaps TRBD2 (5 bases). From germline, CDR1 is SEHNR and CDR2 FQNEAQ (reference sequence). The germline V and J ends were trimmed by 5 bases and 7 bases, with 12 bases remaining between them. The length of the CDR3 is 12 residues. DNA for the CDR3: TGTGCCAGCAGCCTTACGCCGGGGGAGCAGTACTTC. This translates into CASSLTPGEQYF.

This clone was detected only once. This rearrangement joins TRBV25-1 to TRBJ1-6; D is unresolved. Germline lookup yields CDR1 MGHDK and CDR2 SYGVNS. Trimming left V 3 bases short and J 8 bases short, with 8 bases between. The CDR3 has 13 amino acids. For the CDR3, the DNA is TGTGCCAGCAGTGATAAGACATATTCACCCCTCCACTTT. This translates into CASSDKTYSPLHF.